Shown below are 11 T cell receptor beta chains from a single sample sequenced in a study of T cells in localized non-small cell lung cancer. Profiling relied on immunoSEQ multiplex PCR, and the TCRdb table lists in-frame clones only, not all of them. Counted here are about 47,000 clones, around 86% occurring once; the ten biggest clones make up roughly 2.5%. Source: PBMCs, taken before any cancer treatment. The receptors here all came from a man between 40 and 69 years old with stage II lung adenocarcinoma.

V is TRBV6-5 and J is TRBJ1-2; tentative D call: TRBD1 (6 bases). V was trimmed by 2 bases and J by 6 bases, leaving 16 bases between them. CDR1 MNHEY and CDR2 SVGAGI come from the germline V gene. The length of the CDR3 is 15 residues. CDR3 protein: CASSYGNRVVNGYTF. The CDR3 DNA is TGTGCCAGCAGTTACGGGAACAGGGTGGTAAATGGCTACACCTTC.

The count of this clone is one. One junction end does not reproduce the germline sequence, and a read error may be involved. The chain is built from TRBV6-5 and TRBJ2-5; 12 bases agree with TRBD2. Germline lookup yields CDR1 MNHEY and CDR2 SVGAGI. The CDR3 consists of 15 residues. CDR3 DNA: TGTGCCAGCAGGGACCTAGCGGGGGGGCAAGGGACCCAGTACTTC. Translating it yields CASRDLAGGQGTQYF.

The CDR3 spells CASSETMAGWSGNQPQHF. CDR3 bases: TGCGCCAGCAGTGAGACTATGGCAGGGTGGTCGGGCAATCAGCCCCAGCATTTT. V and J are TRBV10-1 and TRBJ1-5, with a tentative D call TRBD1 (5 bases). The CDR3 sequence is 18 residues long. Germline CDR1 and CDR2: WNHNN and SYGVQD (reference sequence). V was clipped by 2 bases and J by 2 bases, with 19 bases between them.

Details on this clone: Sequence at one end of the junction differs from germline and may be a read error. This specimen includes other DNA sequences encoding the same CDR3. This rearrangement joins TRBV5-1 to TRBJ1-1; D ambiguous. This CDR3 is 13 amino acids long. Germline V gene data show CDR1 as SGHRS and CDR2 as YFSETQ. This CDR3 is CASSLDGHTEAFF. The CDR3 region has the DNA TGCGCCAGCAGCTTGGATGGGCACACTGAGGCTTTCTTT.

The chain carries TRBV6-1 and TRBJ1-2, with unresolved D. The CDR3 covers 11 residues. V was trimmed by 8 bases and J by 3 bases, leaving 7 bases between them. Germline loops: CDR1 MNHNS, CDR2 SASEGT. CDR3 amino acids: CASSGYYGYTF. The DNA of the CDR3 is TGTGCCAGCTCAGGATACTATGGCTACACCTTC.

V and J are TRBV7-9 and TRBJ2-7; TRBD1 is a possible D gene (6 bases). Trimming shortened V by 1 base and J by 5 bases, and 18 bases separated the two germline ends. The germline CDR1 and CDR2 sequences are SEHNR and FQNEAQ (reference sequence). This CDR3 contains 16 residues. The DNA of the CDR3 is TGTGCCAGCAGCTTAGGAGGAGGACAGCGCAGTGACGAGCAGTACTTC. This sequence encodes CASSLGGGQRSDEQYF.

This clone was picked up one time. The CDR3 DNA sequence: TGCGCCAGCAAAATCGGACCCAACACCGGGGAGCTGTTTTTT. Its translation is CASKIGPNTGELFF. This chain uses TRBV10-2 with TRBJ2-2; D is uncertain. Per germline, CDR1 WSHSY and CDR2 SAAADI. The V gene lost 7 bases and the J gene lost 2 bases, with 11 bases spanning the gap. This CDR3 is built from 14 residues.

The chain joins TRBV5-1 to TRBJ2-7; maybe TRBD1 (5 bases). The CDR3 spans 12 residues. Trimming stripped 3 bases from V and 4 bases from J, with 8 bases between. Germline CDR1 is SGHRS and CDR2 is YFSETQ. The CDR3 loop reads CASSSDNYEQYF. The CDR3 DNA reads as TGCGCCAGCAGCTCGGACAATTACGAGCAGTACTTC. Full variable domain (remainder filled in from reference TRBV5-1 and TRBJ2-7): KAGVTQTPRYLIKTRGQQVTLSCSPISGHRSVSWYQQTPGQGLQFLFEYFSETQRNKGNFPGRFSGRQFSNSRSEMNVSTLELGDSALYLCASSSDNYEQYFGPGTRLTVT.

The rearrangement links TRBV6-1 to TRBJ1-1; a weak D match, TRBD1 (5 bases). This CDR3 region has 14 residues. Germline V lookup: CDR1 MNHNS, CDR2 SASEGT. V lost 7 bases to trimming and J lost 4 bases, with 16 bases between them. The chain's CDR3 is CASNLREEGTEAFF. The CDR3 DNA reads TGTGCCAGCAACCTCAGGGAAGAGGGCACTGAAGCTTTCTTT.

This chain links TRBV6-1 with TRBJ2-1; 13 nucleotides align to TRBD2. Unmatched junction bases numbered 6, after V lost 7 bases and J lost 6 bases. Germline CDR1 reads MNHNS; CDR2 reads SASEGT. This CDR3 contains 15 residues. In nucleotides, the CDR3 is TGTGCCAGCAACCCACTAGCGGGGGGGGGCAATGAGCAGTTCTTC. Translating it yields CASNPLAGGGNEQFF.

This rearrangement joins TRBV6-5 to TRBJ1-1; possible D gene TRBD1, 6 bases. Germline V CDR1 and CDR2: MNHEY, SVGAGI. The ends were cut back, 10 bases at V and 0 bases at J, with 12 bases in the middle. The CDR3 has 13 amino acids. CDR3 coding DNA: TGTGCCACCAAAGGACAGCTGAACACTGAAGCTTTCTTT. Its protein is CATKGQLNTEAFF.